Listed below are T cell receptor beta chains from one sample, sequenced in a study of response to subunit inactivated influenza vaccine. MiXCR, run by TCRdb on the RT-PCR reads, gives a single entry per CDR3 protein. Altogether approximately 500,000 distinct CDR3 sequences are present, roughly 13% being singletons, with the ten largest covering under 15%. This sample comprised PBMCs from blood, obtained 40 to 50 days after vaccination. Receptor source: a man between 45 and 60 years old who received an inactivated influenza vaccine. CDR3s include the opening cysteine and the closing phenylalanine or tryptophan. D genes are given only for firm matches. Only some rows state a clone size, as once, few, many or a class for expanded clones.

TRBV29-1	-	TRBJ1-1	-	CSVVISITEAFF	TGCAGCGTTGTGATCTCTATCACTGAAGCTTTCTTT
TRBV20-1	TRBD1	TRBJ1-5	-	CSARSPDREFWLGNQPQHF	TGCAGTGCCCGATCCCCCGACAGGGAGTTTTGGCTAGGCAATCAGCCCCAGCATTTT
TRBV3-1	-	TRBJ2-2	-	CASSQDKNTGELFF	TGTGCCAGCAGCCAGGACAAAAACACCGGGGAGCTGTTTTTT
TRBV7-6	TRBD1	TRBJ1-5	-	CASSGKTGEGDQPQHF	TGTGCCAGCAGCGGAAAGACAGGGGAAGGCGATCAGCCCCAGCATTTT
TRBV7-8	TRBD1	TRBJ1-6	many	CASSLVTGTGSMRSPLHF	TGTGCCAGCAGCTTAGTTACCGGGACAGGGAGTATGAGATCACCCCTCCACTTT
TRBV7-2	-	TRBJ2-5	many	CASSPALRDQYF	TGTGCCAGCAGCCCGGCTCTCCGGGACCAGTACTTC
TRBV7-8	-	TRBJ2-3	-	CASSLSRRGPYTDTQYF	TGTGCCAGCAGCTTAAGTCGACGGGGGCCCTACACAGATACGCAGTATTTT
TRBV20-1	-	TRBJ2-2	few	CSAKRSTGELFF	TGCAGTGCTAAGCGTTCGACCGGGGAGCTGTTTTTT
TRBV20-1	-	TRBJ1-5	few	CSARRASGFNQPQHF	TGCAGTGCTAGGAGGGCTAGCGGATTCAATCAGCCCCAGCATTTT
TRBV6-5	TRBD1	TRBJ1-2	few	CASSYSRTGGGGYGYTF	TGTGCCAGCAGTTATTCAAGGACAGGGGGCGGTGGCTATGGCTACACCTTC
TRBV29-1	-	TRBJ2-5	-	CSVGRGETKYF	TGCAGCGTTGGCAGGGGAGAGACCAAGTACTTC
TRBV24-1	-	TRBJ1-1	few	CATSDGPMNTEAFF	TGTGCCACCAGTGATGGGCCGATGAACACTGAAGCTTTCTTT
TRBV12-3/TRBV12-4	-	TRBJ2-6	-	CASRLRDLGSGANVLTF	TGTGCCAGCAGGCTCCGGGACTTAGGCTCTGGGGCCAACGTCCTGACTTTC
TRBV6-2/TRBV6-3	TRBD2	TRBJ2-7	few	CASISSGRRPEQYF	TGTGCCAGCATTAGTAGCGGGAGAAGACCCGAGCAGTACTTC
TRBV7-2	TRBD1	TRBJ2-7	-	CASSLGPGQGAVQYF	TGTGCCAGCAGCTTAGGACCGGGACAGGGGGCTGTGCAGTACTTC
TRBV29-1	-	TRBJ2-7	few	CSVATGSREQYF	TGCAGCGTTGCTACGGGAAGCCGTGAGCAGTACTTC
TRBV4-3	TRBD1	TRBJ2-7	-	CASSQDFRTGVYEQYF	TGCGCCAGCAGCCAAGATTTCCGGACAGGGGTCTACGAGCAGTACTTC
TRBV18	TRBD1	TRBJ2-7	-	CASSPQGASYEQYF	TGTGCCAGCTCACCACAGGGGGCCTCCTACGAGCAGTACTTC
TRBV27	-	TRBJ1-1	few	CASSSLAMNTEAFF	TGTGCCAGCAGTTCCTTAGCTATGAACACTGAAGCTTTCTTT
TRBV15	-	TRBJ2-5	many	CATSRGTIQETQYF	TGTGCCACCAGCAGAGGGACAATCCAAGAGACCCAGTACTTC
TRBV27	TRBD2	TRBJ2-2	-	CASSLLAGNRELFF	TGTGCCAGCAGTTTGTTAGCGGGAAACCGGGAGCTGTTTTTT
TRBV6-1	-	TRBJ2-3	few	CASSSALMGDTQYF	TGTGCCAGCAGCAGCGCACTGATGGGGGATACGCAGTATTTT
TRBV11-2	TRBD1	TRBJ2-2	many	CASSFGTGGTGELFF	TGTGCCAGCAGCTTCGGGACAGGGGGGACCGGGGAGCTGTTTTTT
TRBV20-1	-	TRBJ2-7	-	CSGGLLGEQYF	TGCAGTGGTGGACTTCTAGGCGAGCAGTACTTC
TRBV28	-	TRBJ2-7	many	CASRKKGAGTYEQYF	TGTGCCAGCAGGAAAAAAGGAGCAGGAACCTACGAGCAGTACTTC
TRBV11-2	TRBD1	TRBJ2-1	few	CASSYLRWGTDKVISYNEQFF	TGTGCCAGCAGCTACCTGAGATGGGGGACAGATAAAGTAATCTCCTACAATGAGCAGTTCTTC
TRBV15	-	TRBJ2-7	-	CATSRGEGEQYF	TGTGCCACCAGCAGAGGCGAGGGCGAGCAGTACTTC
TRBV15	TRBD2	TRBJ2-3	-	CATSRGMGLAAVSTDTQYF	TGTGCCACCAGCAGAGGTATGGGACTAGCGGCGGTCTCCACAGATACGCAGTATTTT
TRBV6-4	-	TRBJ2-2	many	CASSVVRNTGELFF	TGTGCCAGCAGTGTTGTACGGAACACCGGGGAGCTGTTTTTT
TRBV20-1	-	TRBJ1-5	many	CSAQTYSNQPQHF	TGCAGTGCCCAAACGTATAGCAATCAGCCCCAGCATTTT
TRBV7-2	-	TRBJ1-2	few	CASSLGGPGYTF	TGTGCCAGCAGCTTAGGGGGCCCTGGCTACACCTTC
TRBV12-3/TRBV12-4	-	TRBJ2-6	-	CALSFSDFGITGANVLTF	TGTGCCCTCAGTTTTTCTGATTTTGGCATAACTGGGGCCAACGTCCTGACTTTC
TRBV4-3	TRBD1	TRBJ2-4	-	CASSPFPGQGRDIQYF	TGCGCCAGCAGCCCCTTCCCGGGACAGGGGAGGGACATTCAGTACTTC
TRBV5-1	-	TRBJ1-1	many	CASSLGTGSTEAFF	TGCGCCAGCAGCTTGGGTACGGGGTCCACTGAAGCTTTCTTT
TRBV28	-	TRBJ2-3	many	CASRGGGGDTQYF	TGTGCCAGCAGAGGGGGGGGTGGGGATACGCAGTATTTT
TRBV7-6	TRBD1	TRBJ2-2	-	CASSPWTGETGELFF	TGTGCCAGCAGCCCTTGGACAGGGGAGACCGGGGAGCTGTTTTTT
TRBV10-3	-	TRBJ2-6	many	CAISEFVRASGANVLTF	TGTGCCATCAGTGAGTTTGTCAGGGCCTCTGGGGCCAACGTCCTGACTTTC
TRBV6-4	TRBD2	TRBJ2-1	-	CASSEFSGEGRKFF	TGTGCCAGCAGTGAATTTTCGGGGGAGGGCCGGAAGTTCTTC
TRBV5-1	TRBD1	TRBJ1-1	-	CASRSGQGNEAFF	TGCGCCAGCAGATCCGGACAGGGGAATGAAGCTTTCTTT
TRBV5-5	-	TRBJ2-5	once	CASSLRLKGQETQYF	TGTGCCAGCAGCTTAAGACTCAAAGGCCAAGAGACCCAGTACTTC
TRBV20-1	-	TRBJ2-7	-	CSALDRTTSYEQYF	TGCAGTGCTCTAGACAGGACCACTTCCTACGAGCAGTACTTC
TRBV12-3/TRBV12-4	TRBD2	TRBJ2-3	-	CASSPGTRMMDTQYF	TGTGCCAGCAGCCCCGGGACTAGAATGATGGATACGCAGTATTTT
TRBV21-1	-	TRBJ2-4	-	CASSTGRAQYF	TGTGCCAGCAGCACAGGCCGGGCTCAGTACTTC
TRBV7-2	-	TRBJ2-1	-	CASSRNRGGSEQFF	TGTGCCAGCAGCCGGAATCGAGGGGGAAGCGAGCAGTTCTTC
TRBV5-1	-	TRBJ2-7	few	CASSPIDVAGEQYF	TGCGCCAGCAGCCCTATAGACGTAGCTGGAGAGCAGTACTTC
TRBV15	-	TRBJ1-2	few	CATSRGRTDWRGYTF	TGTGCCACCAGCAGAGGTCGGACAGACTGGCGTGGCTACACCTTC
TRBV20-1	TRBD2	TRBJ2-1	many	CSAGRGPGNSEQFF	TGCAGTGCCGGGAGGGGACCAGGTAACAGTGAGCAGTTCTTC
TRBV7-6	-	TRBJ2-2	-	CASSPAVNTGELFF	TGTGCCAGCAGCCCCGCGGTCAACACCGGGGAGCTGTTTTTT
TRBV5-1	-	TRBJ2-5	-	CASSLDSYRETQYF	TGCGCCAGCAGCCTGGACAGTTACCGGGAGACCCAGTACTTC
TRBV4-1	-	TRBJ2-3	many	CASSQEGRRVDTQYF	TGCGCCAGCAGCCAAGAAGGACGGAGGGTGGATACGCAGTATTTT
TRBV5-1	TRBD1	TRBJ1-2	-	CASSMTGEANYGYTF	TGCGCCAGCAGCATGACAGGGGAGGCTAACTATGGCTACACCTTC
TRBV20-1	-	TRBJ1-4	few	CSARDMPLGNEKLFF	TGCAGTGCTAGAGATATGCCCTTGGGAAATGAAAAACTGTTTTTT
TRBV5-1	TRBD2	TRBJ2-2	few	CASSYGTSENTGELFF	TGCGCCAGCAGCTACGGGACTAGCGAGAACACCGGGGAGCTGTTTTTT
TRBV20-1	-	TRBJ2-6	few	CSARDFGRLSRGTANVLTF	TGCAGTGCTAGAGATTTTGGGAGATTAAGTAGGGGAACTGCCAACGTCCTGACTTTC
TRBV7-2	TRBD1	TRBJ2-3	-	CASSSGQGEGNTQYF	TGTGCCAGCAGCTCGGGACAGGGGGAGGGGAATACGCAGTATTTT
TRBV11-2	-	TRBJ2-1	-	CASSPVGYNEQFF	TGTGCCAGCAGCCCAGTGGGGTACAATGAGCAGTTCTTC
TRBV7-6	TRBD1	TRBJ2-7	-	CASSLVSGTGGYEQYF	TGTGCCAGCAGCTTGGTATCTGGGACAGGGGGTTACGAGCAGTACTTC